Listed below are T cell receptor beta chains from one sample, sequenced in a study of T cell responses to AZD1222 COVID-19 vaccine. The assay was immunoSEQ multiplex PCR, and TCRdb's table has in-frame clones only and misses some. The sample yields approximately 120,000 clones, about nine tenths seen once. This specimen consisted of peripheral blood, obtained on day 0 of AZD1222 vaccination. These receptors were obtained from an adult in good health. CDR3s include the opening cysteine and the closing phenylalanine or tryptophan. The D gene is left open where the match is weak. Clone size is stated in some rows and not others, as once, few, many or a class when expanded.

>TRBV6-5|-|-|TRBJ1-2
TGTGCCAGCAGCCCCCGGACAGAGAGCTATGGCTACACCTTC
CASSPRTESYGYTF
>TRBV10-3|once|-|TRBJ1-6
TGTGCCATCAGTGACTCAGATTCACCCCTCCACTTT
CAISDSDSPLHF
>TRBV29-1|-|-|TRBJ2-7
TGCAGCGTTGCGGCAGGGGGAGGCGGGAGAGGGTCCTACGAGCAGTACTTC
CSVAAGGGGRGSYEQYF
>TRBV23-1|once|-|TRBJ1-6
TGCGCCAGCAGTCAATTGATGATTCGGCATCATCCAAATTCACCCCTCCACTTT
CASSQLMIRHHPNSPLHF
>TRBV5-6|-|-|TRBJ1-6
TGTGCCAGCAGCGGATCAAGGACACTGTATAATTCACCCCTCCACTTT
CASSGSRTLYNSPLHF
>TRBV24-1|-|TRBD1|TRBJ1-2
TGTGCCACCAGTGACCAACAGGGGAACTATGGCTACACCTTC
CATSDQQGNYGYTF
>TRBV2|-|-|TRBJ2-6
TGTGCCAGCAGTAGGATGCAGGGCCCGGGCTCTGGGGCCAACGTCCTGACTTTC
CASSRMQGPGSGANVLTF
>TRBV5-1|-|-|TRBJ2-7
TGCGCCAGCAGCCCAGACACTCACTCCTACGAGCAGTACTTC
CASSPDTHSYEQYF
>TRBV5-1|-|-|TRBJ2-1
TGCGCCAGCAGCTTGGTCGGGGCAGGGGACTACAATGAGCAGTTCTTC
CASSLVGAGDYNEQFF
>TRBV6-5|-|-|TRBJ1-4
TGTGCCAGCAGTTACTCGGGGCGTTTGGGTGAAAAACTGTTTTTT
CASSYSGRLGEKLFF
>TRBV6-5|-|TRBD1|TRBJ1-1
TGTGCCAGCAGGGGACAGGGGTTTGAAGCTTTCTTT
CASRGQGFEAFF
>TRBV5-1|-|-|TRBJ2-7
TGCGCCAGCAGCTTGGGGGTCCCCTACGAGCAGTACTTC
CASSLGVPYEQYF
>TRBV5-1|-|-|TRBJ1-1
TGCGCCAGCAGCGCCTTGGGGACTTCCACTGAAGCTTTCTTT
CASSALGTSTEAFF
>TRBV7-8|once|-|TRBJ2-7
TGTGCCAGCAGCTTGACCTCAGGGGGGGTCTCCTACGAGCAGTACTTC
CASSLTSGGVSYEQYF
>TRBV18|-|-|TRBJ1-1
TGTGCCAGCTCACCTGCCGGGGCCTACACTGAAGCTTTCTTT
CASSPAGAYTEAFF
>TRBV27|-|TRBD1|TRBJ2-1
TGTGCCAGCAGATTGACAGGGGACTTCTACTACAATGAGCAGTTCTTC
CASRLTGDFYYNEQFF
>TRBV6-5|-|-|TRBJ1-2
TGTGCCAGCAGTTACTCAAGGGGGGGCTATGGCTACACCTTC
CASSYSRGGYGYTF
>TRBV7-3|-|-|TRBJ1-1
TGTGCCAGCAGCTCCAGACCCGGGCCTGACACTGAAGCTTTCTTT
CASSSRPGPDTEAFF
>TRBV19|-|-|TRBJ2-6
TGTGCCAGTAGTCCGGACCTCTCGGTCCTGACTTTC
CASSPDLSVLTF
>TRBV28|-|TRBD1|TRBJ1-1
TGTGCCAGCAGTTCCCGGGGGACAGGGAACACTGAAGCTTTCTTT
CASSSRGTGNTEAFF
>TRBV4-2|-|TRBD1|TRBJ2-1
TGTGCCAGCAGCCAAGCCCGGGACAGGGAGTACAATGAGCAGTTCTTC
CASSQARDREYNEQFF
>TRBV3-1/TRBV3-2|-|TRBD1|TRBJ1-4
TGTGCCAGCAGCCAAGATCCAGGGGGCCAGGAAAAACTGTTTTTT
CASSQDPGGQEKLFF
>TRBV6-1|-|TRBD1|TRBJ1-5
TGTGCCAGCAGTGAAAACGGGACAGGGAGAAGGAGAGGCAATCAGCCCCAGCATTTT
CASSENGTGRRRGNQPQHF
>TRBV7-8|-|-|TRBJ1-3
TGTGCCAGCAGCTCCTCAGGGTGGGCAAACACCATATATTTT
CASSSSGWANTIYF
>TRBV7-3|-|TRBD1|TRBJ1-4
TGTGCCAGCATGCGGGGACAGGGGGTTAAGTGGGATGAAAAACTGTTTTTT
CASMRGQGVKWDEKLFF
>TRBV5-1|-|TRBD2|TRBJ2-5
TGCGCCAGCAGCTTGGACGGGCGGCTAGCGGGAGTGGGGCAAGAGACCCAGTACTTC
CASSLDGRLAGVGQETQYF
>TRBV12-3/TRBV12-4|-|TRBD1|TRBJ2-7
TGTGCCAGCAGTACGGGACAGGGCTACGAGCAGTACTTC
CASSTGQGYEQYF
>TRBV27|-|TRBD1|TRBJ1-2
TGTGCCAGCAGTTTATCGTTGACAGGGGGCGCGGCCCCCTATGGCTACACCTTC
CASSLSLTGGAAPYGYTF
>TRBV10-3|-|TRBD1|TRBJ1-2
TGTGCCATCAGTGGGGACAGGGATTCTCGTGGCTACACCTTC
CAISGDRDSRGYTF
>TRBV9|-|TRBD2|TRBJ2-7
TGTGCCAGCAGCGTCGGCGGGAGTTGGTACGAGCAGTACTTC
CASSVGGSWYEQYF
>TRBV6-1|-|TRBD1|TRBJ1-2
TGTGCCAGCAGTGAACGAACAGGGGCAAACTATGGCTACACCTTC
CASSERTGANYGYTF
>TRBV9|-|-|TRBJ2-7
TGTGCCAGCAGCGTAGGATATTTAGGGCGAGCCAAGCAGTACTTC
CASSVGYLGRAKQYF
>TRBV30|-|-|TRBJ1-6
TGTGCCTGGGACTACCGGGCAAGACCTTCACCCCTCCACTTT
CAWDYRARPSPLHF
>TRBV27|-|TRBD2|TRBJ2-1
TGTGCCAGCAGTCACCTCGGGAGGAACTCCTACAATGAGCAGTTCTTC
CASSHLGRNSYNEQFF
>TRBV20-1|-|-|TRBJ2-3
TGCAGTGCAGCTCGGGATACGCAGTATTTT
CSAARDTQYF
>TRBV5-4|-|TRBD1|TRBJ2-2
TGTGCCAGCAGCTGGATAACGACAGGGGTTGAAGGGGAGCTGTTTTTT
CASSWITTGVEGELFF
>TRBV7-9|-|-|TRBJ1-4
TGTGCCAGCAGCTTACTGGGGGGGACTAATGAAAAACTGTTTTTT
CASSLLGGTNEKLFF
>TRBV10-3|-|-|TRBJ2-2
TGTGCCATCAGGGGATCTAGCGCGAACACCGGGGAGCTGTTTTTT
CAIRGSSANTGELFF
>TRBV6-5|-|-|TRBJ1-6
TGTGCCAGCAGTTACGACAGCCCGGCCAATTCACCCCTCCACTTT
CASSYDSPANSPLHF
>TRBV24-1|-|TRBD2|TRBJ2-2
TGTGCCACCAGTGAAGCGGGAGTTGGGGCCGGGGAGCTGTTTTTT
CATSEAGVGAGELFF
>TRBV9|-|TRBD2|TRBJ2-1
TGTGCCAGCAGCGTAGCTGGGGGACTAGACTACAATGAGCAGTTCTTC
CASSVAGGLDYNEQFF
>TRBV5-1|-|-|TRBJ2-2
TGCGCCAGCAGCGCCGGGGACTACACCGGGGAGCTGTTTTTT
CASSAGDYTGELFF
>TRBV28|once|TRBD1|TRBJ2-7
TGTGCCAGCAGGACAGGGTGGGACGAGCAGTACTTC
CASRTGWDEQYF